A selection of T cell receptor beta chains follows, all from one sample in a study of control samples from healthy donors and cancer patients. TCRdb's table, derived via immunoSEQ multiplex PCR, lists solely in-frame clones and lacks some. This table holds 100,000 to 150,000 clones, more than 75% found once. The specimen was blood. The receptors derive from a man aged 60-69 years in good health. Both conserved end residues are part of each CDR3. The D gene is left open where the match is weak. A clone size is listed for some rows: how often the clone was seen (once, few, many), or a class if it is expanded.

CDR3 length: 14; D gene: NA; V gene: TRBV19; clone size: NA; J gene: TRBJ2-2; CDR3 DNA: TGTGCCAGTAGTATAGGACAGTCCACCGGGGAGCTGTTTTTT; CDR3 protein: CASSIGQSTGELFF
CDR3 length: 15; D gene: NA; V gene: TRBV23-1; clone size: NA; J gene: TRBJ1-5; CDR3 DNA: TGCGCCAGCAGAAATTACGGCGGGTACAATCAGCCCCAGCATTTT; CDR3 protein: CASRNYGGYNQPQHF
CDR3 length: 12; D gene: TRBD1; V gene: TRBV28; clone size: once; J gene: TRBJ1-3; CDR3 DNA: TGTGCCAGCAGCTCGGACAGGGGGCATCTATATTTT; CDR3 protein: CASSSDRGHLYF
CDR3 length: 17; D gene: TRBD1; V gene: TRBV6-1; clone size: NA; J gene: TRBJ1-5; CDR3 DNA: TGTGCCAGCAGTGGCCGGGACAGGGACAATAGCAATCAGCCCCAGCATTTT; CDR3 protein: CASSGRDRDNSNQPQHF
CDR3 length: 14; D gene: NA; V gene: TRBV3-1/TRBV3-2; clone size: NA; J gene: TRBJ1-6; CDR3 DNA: TGTGCCAGCAGCCATACAGGTAGGGGCGGACCCCTCCACTTT; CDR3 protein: CASSHTGRGGPLHF
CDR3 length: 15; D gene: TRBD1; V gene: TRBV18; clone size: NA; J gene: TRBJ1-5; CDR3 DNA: TGTGCCAGCTCACCGGGACAGGGGGTGGATCAGCCCCAGCATTTT; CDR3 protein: CASSPGQGVDQPQHF
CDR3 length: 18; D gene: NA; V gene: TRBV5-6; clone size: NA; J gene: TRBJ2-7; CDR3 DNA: TGTGCCAGCAGCCCCTCCTTACAGATGGGGAGTCTCGCCTACGAGCAGTACTTC; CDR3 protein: CASSPSLQMGSLAYEQYF
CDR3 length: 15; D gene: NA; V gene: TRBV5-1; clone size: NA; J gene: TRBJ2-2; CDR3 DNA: TGCGCCAGCAGCTTGGTCGCAGGCGCCACCGGGGAGCTGTTTTTT; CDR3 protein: CASSLVAGATGELFF
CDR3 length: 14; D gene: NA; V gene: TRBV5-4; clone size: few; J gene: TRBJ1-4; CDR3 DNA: TGTGCCAGCAGTCAGGCGTTAACTAATGAAAAACTGTTTTTT; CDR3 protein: CASSQALTNEKLFF
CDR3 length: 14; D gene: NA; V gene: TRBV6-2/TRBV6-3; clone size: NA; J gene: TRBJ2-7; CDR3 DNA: TGTGCCAGCAGTTACGGGGTAGGGACCTACGAGCAGTACTTC; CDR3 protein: CASSYGVGTYEQYF
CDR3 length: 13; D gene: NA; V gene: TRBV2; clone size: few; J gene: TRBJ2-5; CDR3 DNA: TGTGCCAGCAGTGAAGGGGTCGGGGAGACCCAGTACTTC; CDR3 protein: CASSEGVGETQYF
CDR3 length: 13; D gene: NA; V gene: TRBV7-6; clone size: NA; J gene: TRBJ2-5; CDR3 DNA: TGTGCCAGCAGCTTGGGTCGAGGAGAGACCCAGTACTTC; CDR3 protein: CASSLGRGETQYF
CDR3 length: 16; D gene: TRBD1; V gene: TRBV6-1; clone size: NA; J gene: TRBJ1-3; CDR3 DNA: TGTGCCAGCAGTGAAGTGACAGGGGGCCCTGGAAACACCATATATTTT; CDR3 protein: CASSEVTGGPGNTIYF
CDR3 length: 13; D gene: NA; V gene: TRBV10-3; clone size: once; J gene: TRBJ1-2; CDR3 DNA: TGTGCCATCAGTGAAGAATACAGAATGGGCTACACCTTC; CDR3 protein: CAISEEYRMGYTF
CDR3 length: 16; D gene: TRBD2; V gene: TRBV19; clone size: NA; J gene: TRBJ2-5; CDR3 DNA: TGTGCCAGTAGTACAGGACTAGCGGGGGGTAAAGAGACCCAGTACTTC; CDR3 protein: CASSTGLAGGKETQYF
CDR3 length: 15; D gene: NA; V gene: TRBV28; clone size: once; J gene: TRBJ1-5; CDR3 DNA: TGTGCCAGCAGTTCCGACAATGAAGCGAATCAGCCCCAGCATTTT; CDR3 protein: CASSSDNEANQPQHF
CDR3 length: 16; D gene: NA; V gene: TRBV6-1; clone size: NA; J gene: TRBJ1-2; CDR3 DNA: TGTGCCAGCAGTGAAATCCAGGGAGGGTCAAGACTTGGCTACACCTTC; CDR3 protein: CASSEIQGGSRLGYTF
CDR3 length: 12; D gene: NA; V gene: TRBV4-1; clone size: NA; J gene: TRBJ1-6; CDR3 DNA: TGCGCCAGCAGCCAAGATGGCAGGAGTCCTCACTTT; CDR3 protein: CASSQDGRSPHF
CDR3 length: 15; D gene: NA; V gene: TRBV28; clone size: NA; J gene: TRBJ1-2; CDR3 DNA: TGTGCCAGCAGTTTGGATGGCGGGCAGTTGTATGGCTACACCTTC; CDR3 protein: CASSLDGGQLYGYTF
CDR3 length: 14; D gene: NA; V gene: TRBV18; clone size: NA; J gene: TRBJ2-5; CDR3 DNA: TGTGCCAGCTCACCACCGCCCCCTGGAGAGACCCAGTACTTC; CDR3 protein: CASSPPPPGETQYF
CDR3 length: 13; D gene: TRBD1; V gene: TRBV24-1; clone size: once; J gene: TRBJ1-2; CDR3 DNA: TGTGCCACCAGCGGACAGGGAAAGAATGGCTACACCTTC; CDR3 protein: CATSGQGKNGYTF
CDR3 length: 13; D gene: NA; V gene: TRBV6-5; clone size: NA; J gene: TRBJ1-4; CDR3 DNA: TGTGCCAGCAGGGACCGACCGAATGAAAAACTGTTTTTT; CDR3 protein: CASRDRPNEKLFF
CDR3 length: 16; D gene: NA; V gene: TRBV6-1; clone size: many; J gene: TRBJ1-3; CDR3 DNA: TGTGCCAGCAGTGAAATATCATGGTCCTCTGGAAACACCATATATTTT; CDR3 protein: CASSEISWSSGNTIYF
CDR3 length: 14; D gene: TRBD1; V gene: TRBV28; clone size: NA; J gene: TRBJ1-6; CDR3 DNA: TGTGCCAGCAGACCCGGACAGGGCGGTTCACCCCTCCACTTT; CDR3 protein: CASRPGQGGSPLHF
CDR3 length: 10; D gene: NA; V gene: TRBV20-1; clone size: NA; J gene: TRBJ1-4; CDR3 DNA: TGCAGTGTGGGGAGGGATAAACTGTTTTTT; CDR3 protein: CSVGRDKLFF
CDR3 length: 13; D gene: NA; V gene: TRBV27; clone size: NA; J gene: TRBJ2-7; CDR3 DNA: TGTGCCAGCAGTTTACTGGACTTGGGGGAGCAGTACTTC; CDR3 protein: CASSLLDLGEQYF
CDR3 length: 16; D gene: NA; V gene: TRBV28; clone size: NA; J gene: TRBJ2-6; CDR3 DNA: TGTGCCAGCAGTTCGCCGGGGGCGCCCGGGGCCAACGTCCTGACTTTC; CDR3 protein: CASSSPGAPGANVLTF
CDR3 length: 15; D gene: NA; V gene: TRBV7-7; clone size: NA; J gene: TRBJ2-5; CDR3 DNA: TGTGCTAGCAGCTTAGTTTCTGGGGTTTCGGAGACCCAGTACTTC; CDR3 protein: CASSLVSGVSETQYF
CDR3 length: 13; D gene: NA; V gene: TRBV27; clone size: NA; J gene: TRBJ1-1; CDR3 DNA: TGTGCCAGCAGGGGACGGACCCTTAGTGAAGCTTTCTTT; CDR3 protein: CASRGRTLSEAFF
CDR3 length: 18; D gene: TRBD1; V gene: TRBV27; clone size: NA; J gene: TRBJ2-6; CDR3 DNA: TGTGCCAGCAGTTTAAAGGGGACAGTTCCATCTGGGGCCAACGTCCTGACTTTC; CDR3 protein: CASSLKGTVPSGANVLTF
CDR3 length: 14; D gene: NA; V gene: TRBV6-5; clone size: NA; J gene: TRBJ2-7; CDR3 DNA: TGTGCCAGCAGAGACGCCAGGGGATCCTACGAGCAGTACTTC; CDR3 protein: CASRDARGSYEQYF
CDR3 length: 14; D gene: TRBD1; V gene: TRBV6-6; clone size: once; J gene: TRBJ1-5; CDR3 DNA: TGTGCCAGCACCACACAGACAGGGGTTCAGCCCCAGCATTTT; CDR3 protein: CASTTQTGVQPQHF
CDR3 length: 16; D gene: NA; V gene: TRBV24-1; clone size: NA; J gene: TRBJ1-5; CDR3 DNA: TGTGCCACCAGTCGGTCCGGACAGTCTTCCAATCAGCCCCAGCATTTT; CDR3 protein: CATSRSGQSSNQPQHF
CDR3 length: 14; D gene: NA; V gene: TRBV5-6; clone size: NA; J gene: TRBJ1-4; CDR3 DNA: TGTGCCAGCAGCTTGGCCCCAGACACTGAAAAACTGTTTTTT; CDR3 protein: CASSLAPDTEKLFF
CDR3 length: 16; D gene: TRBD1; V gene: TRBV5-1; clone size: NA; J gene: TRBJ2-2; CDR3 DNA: TGCGCCAGCAGCTTAAGGGGGACAGGGGACACCGGGGAGCTGTTTTTT; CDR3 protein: CASSLRGTGDTGELFF
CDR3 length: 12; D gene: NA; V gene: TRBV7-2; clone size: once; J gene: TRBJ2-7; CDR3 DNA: TGTGCCAGCAGTTACGGGGGAGCCGAGCAGTACTTC; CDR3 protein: CASSYGGAEQYF
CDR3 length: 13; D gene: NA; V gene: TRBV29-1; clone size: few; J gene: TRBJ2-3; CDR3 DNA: TGCAGCGTTGAGGGGCCCAGCACAGATACGCAGTATTTT; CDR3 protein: CSVEGPSTDTQYF
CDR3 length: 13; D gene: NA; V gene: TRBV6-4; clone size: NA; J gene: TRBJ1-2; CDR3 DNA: TGTGCCAGCAGTCCCGGCCTACTCTATGGCTACACCTTC; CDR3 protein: CASSPGLLYGYTF
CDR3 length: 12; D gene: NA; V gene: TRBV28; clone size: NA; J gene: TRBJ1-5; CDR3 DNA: TGTGCCAGCAGTTCGGGATTAGGGCCCCAGCATTTT; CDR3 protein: CASSSGLGPQHF
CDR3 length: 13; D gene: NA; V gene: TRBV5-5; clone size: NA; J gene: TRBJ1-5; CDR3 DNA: TGTGCCAGCAGCCGGGACGTCAATCAGCCCCAGCATTTT; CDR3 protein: CASSRDVNQPQHF
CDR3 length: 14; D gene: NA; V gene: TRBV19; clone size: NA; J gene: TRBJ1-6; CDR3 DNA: TGTGCCAGTAGATTCAGCTCCTATAATTCACCCCTCCACTTT; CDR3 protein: CASRFSSYNSPLHF
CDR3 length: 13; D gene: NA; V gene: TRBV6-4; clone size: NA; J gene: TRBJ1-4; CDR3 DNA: TGTGCCAGCAGTGACGAGGCAGGAGAAAAACTGTTTTTT; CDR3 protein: CASSDEAGEKLFF
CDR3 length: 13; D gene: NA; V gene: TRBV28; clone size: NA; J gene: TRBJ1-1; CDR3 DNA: TGTGCCAGCAGTTTCCCAGGGTTCACTGAAGCTTTCTTT; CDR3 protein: CASSFPGFTEAFF
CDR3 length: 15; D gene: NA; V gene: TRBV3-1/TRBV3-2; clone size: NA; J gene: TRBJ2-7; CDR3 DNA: TGTGCCAGCAGCCAAGCCGGGACGCCGACCTACGAGCAGTACTTC; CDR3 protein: CASSQAGTPTYEQYF
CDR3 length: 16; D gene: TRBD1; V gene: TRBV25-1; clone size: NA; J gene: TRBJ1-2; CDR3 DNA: TGTGCCAGCAGTGAGTCACGTAAACAGGGGGAATATGGCTACACCTTC; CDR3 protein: CASSESRKQGEYGYTF